The following is a T cell receptor beta chain sequence with its context. This clone was detected only once. The clone's antigen remains unknown. Base qualities were left out, and no much larger clone turns up one base away. TCR CDR3 regions were amplified from genomic DNA by multiplex PCR using the deep immunoSEQ assay. Extracted genomic DNA from each cell subset was distributed evenly across all wells of several immunoSEQ 96-well plates, and each plate was treated as a replicate. Each replicate PCR for unsorted PBMC received approximately 300 ng genomic DNA, equal to about 30,000 T cell genomes. Ten immunoSEQ deep assay plates were used to sequence the unsorted PBMC genomic DNA. Purified libraries were quantified with a Qubit 3.0 fluorometer, sized on a Bioanalyzer 2100, and re-quantified with the KAPA Library Quantification kit. Every immunoSEQ 96-well plate was sequenced on a separate single-read 150-cycle Illumina NextSeq 550 flow cell. As for the authors' bioinformatics: Because only junctional sequences without quality scores were contained in the immunoSEQ output, filtering matching that applied to full-length reads could not be performed. Sequences were annotated with PyIR, a Python wrapper for IgBLAST v1.9, and V/J genes and CDR3 were assigned using IMGT germline references. Reads were removed for weak V/J assignments (E-value above 1e-6), missing CDR3, stop codons, out-of-frame junctions, or ambiguous translated residues. V3J clonotypes were defined by identical inferred V gene, J gene, and CDR3 amino acid sequence. The percentage overlap between two repertoires was calculated by dividing the number of shared unique clonotypes by the size of the smaller repertoire. Richness of each repertoire was evaluated using RTK rarefaction, the Chao1 estimator, and Recon v2.1 estimates of unobserved clonotypes. TCRdb re-hosts the immuneACCESS table, in-frame sequences only. Its copies lack some clones; in the studies checked, an unresolved V gene accounts for under half of them, and the cause for the rest is not known. V, J and clone size derive from that table, while D and trimming were established from the DNA sequence. The table for this sample lists hundreds of thousands of clones; roughly 77% of them were counted only once. About 12% of the sample goes to the ten largest clones.

The donors were healthy, HIV-negative adults who had no recently reported acute infections or vaccinations. Only Caucasian adults living in Nashville, Tennessee, USA were represented among the donors. For unsorted samples, roughly 91 million PBMCs were counted, and genomic DNA was extracted using the QIAamp DNA Blood Mini kit. After blood collection by leukapheresis, PBMCs were isolated using Ficoll-Histopaque density gradient centrifugation and then cryopreserved in the vapor phase of liquid nitrogen. These data originate in a study of shared clonotypes between healthy human individuals (dated by TCRdb to the early 2020s). Turning to the overall study: The cohort comprised a couple of women and a few men aged 18 to 49 years. Leukapheresis yielded between about 0.94 and 9.5 billion PBMCs per donor. To increase sequencing depth and limit assay-specific biases, TCR repertoire library preparation and sequencing were carried out by different laboratories using diverse techniques. Blood TCR repertoires of about five healthy adults were deeply sequenced to estimate repertoire size and the extent of clonotype sharing between individuals. General conclusions and limits of the study: Pairwise subsampling led to the expectation that sequencing depth would affect the degree of clonotype sharing among donors. Because the study included a small number of donors, the genetic and exposure-history diversity represented was limited. Sampling was limited to blood, and TCR repertoires in tissue likely differ from TCR repertoires in blood.

V trim: 6 bases; J trim: 1 base; unmatched bases: 5. The germline V gene (reference sequence) provides CDR1 LNHDA and CDR2 SQIVND. The CDR3 has 15 amino acids, counting the end cysteine and phenylalanine. The entry retains the CDR3 DNA only, 45 bases that are in frame from base 1. The sample comprised PBMCs. The V and J genes are TRBV19 and TRBJ2-7; TRBD2 fits 11 bases in the junction. This clonotype was sampled from a woman in her thirties or forties in good health. Some clones in this sample may be carry-over from other donors' samples. The sequenced DNA is TGTGCCAGTAGCCCTAGACTAGCGGGGTCCTACGAGCAGTACTTC. The encoded protein is CASSPRLAGSYEQYF.